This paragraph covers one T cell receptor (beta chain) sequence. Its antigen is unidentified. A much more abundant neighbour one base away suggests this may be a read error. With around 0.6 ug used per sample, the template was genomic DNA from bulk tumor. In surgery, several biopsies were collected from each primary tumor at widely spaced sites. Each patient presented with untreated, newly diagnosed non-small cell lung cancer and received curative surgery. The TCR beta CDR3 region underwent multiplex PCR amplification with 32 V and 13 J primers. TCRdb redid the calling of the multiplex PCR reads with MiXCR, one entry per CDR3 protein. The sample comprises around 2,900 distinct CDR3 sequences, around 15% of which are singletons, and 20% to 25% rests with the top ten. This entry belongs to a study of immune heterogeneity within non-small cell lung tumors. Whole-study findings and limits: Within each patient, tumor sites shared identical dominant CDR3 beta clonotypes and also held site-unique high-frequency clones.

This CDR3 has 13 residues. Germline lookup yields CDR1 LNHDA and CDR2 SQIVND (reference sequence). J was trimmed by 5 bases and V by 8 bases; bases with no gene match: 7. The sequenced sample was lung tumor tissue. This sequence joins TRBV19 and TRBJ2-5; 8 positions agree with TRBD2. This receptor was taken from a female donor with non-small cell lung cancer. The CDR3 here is CASRSAGGETQYF. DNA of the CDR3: TGTGCCAGTCGTTCCGCGGGGGGTGAGACCCAGTACTTC.